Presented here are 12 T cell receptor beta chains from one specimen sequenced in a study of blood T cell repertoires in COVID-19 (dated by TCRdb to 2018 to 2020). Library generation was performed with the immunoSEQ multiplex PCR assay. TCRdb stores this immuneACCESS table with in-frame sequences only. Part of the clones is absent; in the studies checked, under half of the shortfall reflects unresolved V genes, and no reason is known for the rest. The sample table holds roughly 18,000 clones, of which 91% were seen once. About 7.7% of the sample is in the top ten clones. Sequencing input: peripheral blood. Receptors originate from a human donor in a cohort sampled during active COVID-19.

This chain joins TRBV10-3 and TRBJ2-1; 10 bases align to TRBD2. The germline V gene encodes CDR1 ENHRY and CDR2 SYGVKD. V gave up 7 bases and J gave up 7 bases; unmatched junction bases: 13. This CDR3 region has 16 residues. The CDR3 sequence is CAIMASGRELSNEQFF. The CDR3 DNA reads TGTGCCATCATGGCTAGCGGGAGAGAATTGTCGAATGAGCAGTTCTTC.

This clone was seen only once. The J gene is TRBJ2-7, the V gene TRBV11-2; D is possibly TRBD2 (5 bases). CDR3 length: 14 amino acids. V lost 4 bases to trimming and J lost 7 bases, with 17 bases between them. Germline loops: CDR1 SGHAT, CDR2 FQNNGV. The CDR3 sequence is CASSSPDPKREQYF. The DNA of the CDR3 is TGTGCCAGCAGCTCCCCTGACCCTAAGCGGGAGCAGTACTTC. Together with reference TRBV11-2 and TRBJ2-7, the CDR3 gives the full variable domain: EAGVAQSPRYKIIEKRQSVAFWCNPISGHATLYWYQQILGQGPKLLIQFQNNGVVDDSQLPKDRFSAERLKGVDSTLKIQPAKLEDSAVYLCASSSPDPKREQYFGPGTRLTVT.

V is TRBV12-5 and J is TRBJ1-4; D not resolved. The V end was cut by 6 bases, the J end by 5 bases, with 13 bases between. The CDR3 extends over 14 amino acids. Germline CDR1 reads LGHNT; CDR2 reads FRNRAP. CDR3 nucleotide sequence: TGTGCTAGTGGCAGTGCCCGACAAAATGAAAAACTGTTTTTT. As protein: CASGSARQNEKLFF.

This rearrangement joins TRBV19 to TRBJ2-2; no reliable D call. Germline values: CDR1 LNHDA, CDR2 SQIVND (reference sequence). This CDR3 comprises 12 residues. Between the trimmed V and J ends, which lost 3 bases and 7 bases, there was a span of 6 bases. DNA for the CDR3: TGTGCCAGTAGTATCAGTTTCGGGGAGCTGTTTTTT. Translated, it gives CASSISFGELFF.

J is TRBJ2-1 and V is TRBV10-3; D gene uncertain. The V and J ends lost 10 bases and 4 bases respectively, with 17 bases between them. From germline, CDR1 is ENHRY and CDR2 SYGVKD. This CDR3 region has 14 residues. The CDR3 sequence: CATQVGDSYNEQFF. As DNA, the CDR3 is TGTGCCACCCAAGTCGGAGACTCTTACAATGAGCAGTTCTTC.

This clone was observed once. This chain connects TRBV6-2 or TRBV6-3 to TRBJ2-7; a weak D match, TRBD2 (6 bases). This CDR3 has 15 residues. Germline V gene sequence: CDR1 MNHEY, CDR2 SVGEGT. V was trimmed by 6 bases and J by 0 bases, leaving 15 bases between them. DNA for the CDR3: TGTGCCAGCAGCCTCCAGGAGGGATTCTCCTACGAGCAGTACTTC. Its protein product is CASSLQEGFSYEQYF.

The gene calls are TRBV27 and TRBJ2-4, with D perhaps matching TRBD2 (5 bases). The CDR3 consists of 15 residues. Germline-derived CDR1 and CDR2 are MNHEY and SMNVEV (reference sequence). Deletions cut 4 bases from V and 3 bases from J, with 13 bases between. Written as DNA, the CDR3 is TGTGCCAGCAGTTCCGGGCCCGAGGGCAAAAACATTCAGTACTTC. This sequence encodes CASSSGPEGKNIQYF.

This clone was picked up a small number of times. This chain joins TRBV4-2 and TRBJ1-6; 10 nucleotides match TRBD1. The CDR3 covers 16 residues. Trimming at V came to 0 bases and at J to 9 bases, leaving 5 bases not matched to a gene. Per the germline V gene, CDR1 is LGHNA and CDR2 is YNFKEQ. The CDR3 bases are TGTGCCAGCAGCCAAGAGTCCGACAGGGGGCGTTCACCCCTCCACTTT. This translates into CASSQESDRGRSPLHF.

CDR3 sequence reads: CASSLTPHTEAFF. The CDR3, as DNA: TGTGCCAGTAGCCTTACACCCCACACTGAAGCTTTCTTT. The rearrangement uses TRBV19 and TRBJ1-1; the D is unclear. V lost 6 bases to trimming and J lost 3 bases, with 11 bases between them. The CDR3 is made up of 13 amino acids. Germline CDR1 and CDR2: LNHDA and SQIVND (reference sequence).

CDR3 nucleotides: TGTGCCAGCAGCCTGGTAGCAGGGATTACCGGGGAGCTGTTTTTT. Translated: CASSLVAGITGELFF. The chain is built from TRBV7-3 and TRBJ2-2, with D perhaps TRBD1 (5 bases). The CDR3 is 15 residues long. Per the germline V gene, CDR1 is SGHTA and CDR2 is FQGTGA. Between the trimmed V and J ends, which lost 5 bases and 5 bases, there was a span of 15 bases.

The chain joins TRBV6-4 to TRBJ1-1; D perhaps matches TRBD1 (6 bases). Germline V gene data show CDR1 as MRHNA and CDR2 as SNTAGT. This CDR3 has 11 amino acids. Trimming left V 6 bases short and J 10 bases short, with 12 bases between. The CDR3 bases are TGTGCCAGCAGAGAATCAGGGGTAGCTTTCTTT. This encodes CASRESGVAFF.

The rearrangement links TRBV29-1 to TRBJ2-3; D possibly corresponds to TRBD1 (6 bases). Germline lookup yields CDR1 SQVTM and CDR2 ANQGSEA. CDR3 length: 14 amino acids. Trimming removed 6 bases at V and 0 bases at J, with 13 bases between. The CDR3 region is CSVTTGTSTDTQYF. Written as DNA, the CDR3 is TGCAGCGTGACAACAGGGACGAGCACAGATACGCAGTATTTT.